The 4 T cell receptor beta chains in this list originate from one sample, sequenced in a study of regulatory T cells in long-lasting Graves disease. According to the study, TCR beta libraries were built with iRepertoire HTBI primers and CDR3-region Arm-PCR. TCRdb used MiXCR to reprocess the multiplex PCR reads, holding one entry per CDR3 protein. The data hold around 320,000 distinct CDR3 sequences, with over 15% observed a single time. Regarding time point: newly diagnosed GD, antithyroid drugs for less than 3 months. PBMC-derived RNA was used for the TCR library. The data also belong to a second study, concerning T cells in Graves' hyperthyroidism and ophthalmopathy.

Specimen: peripheral blood mononuclear cells (PBMCs), collected at new diagnosis, from a patient treated with antithyroid drugs. These receptors were obtained from a man aged 35 to 55 with Graves disease.

This sequence joins TRBV6-1 and TRBJ2-7; 14 positions agree with TRBD2. The CDR3 is 16 amino acids. Unmatched junction bases numbered 8, after V lost 10 bases and J lost 0 bases. Germline V lookup: CDR1 MNHNS, CDR2 SASEGT. DNA of the CDR3: TGTGCCACCCTGGGACTAGCGGGGGCGAGCTCCTACGAGCAGTACTTC. Translation gives CATLGLAGASSYEQYF.

In regard to this clonotype: Just one base apart from a much larger clone, this may be a read error. This chain connects TRBV12-3 or TRBV12-4 to TRBJ1-1; D perhaps matches TRBD1 (6 bases). The CDR3 contains 14 residues. The DNA of the CDR3 is TGTGCCAGCGGTTTGCAGGGGCTGCGCGCTGAAGCTTTCTTT. Translated: CASGLQGLRAEAFF.

The table lists this clonotype with many counts. The chain couples TRBV5-1 to TRBJ2-3; the match to TRBD1 covers 9 bases. Germline CDR1 reads SGHRS; CDR2 reads YFSETQ. Germline trimming cut 3 bases from V and 6 bases from J; bases unmatched to any gene: 5. The length of the CDR3 is 14 residues. CDR3 sequence reads: CASSWDRAADTQYF. The DNA for the CDR3 is TGCGCCAGCAGCTGGGACAGGGCGGCCGATACGCAGTATTTT.

This clonotype was recorded many times. The J gene is TRBJ1-5, the V gene TRBV2, with D possibly matching TRBD1 (5 bases). CDR1 is SNHLY and CDR2 is FYNNEI in the germline V gene. Trimming removed 6 bases from V and 4 bases from J, with 19 bases in between. The CDR3 totals 16 residues. The CDR3 DNA reads TGTGCCAGCAGGGGGACGGGGGGAGCCGATAATCAGCCCCAGCATTTT. Protein sequence: CASRGTGGADNQPQHF.